This T cell receptor (beta chain) was retrieved from a study of cytomegalovirus exposure and HLA in healthy donors. Concerning this clone: The antigen remains unidentified. It differs at one base from a far larger clone, so likely a read error.

The CDR3 loop spans 13 amino acids. CDR1 is MGHDK and CDR2 is SYGVNS in the germline V gene. Primers: 60 Vbeta forward and 13 Jbeta reverse. Data came from immunoSEQ multiplex PCR; TCRdb stores just in-frame clones and leaves some out. The sample contains around 150,000 clones, approximately 84% of which appear only once. Broader study findings: After further analysis at a later stage, 16,951 TCR beta sequences were associated with HLA alleles at 0.05 false discovery rate.

The genes are TRBV25-1 and TRBJ2-7; D ambiguous. The clonotype was recovered from a male donor in good health and CMV-seropositive. Sequencing was carried out using PBMCs. For the CDR3, the DNA is TGTGACAGCAGTGCCCACCTGCAGGACGAGCAGTACTTC. Translated, it gives CDSSAHLQDEQYF.